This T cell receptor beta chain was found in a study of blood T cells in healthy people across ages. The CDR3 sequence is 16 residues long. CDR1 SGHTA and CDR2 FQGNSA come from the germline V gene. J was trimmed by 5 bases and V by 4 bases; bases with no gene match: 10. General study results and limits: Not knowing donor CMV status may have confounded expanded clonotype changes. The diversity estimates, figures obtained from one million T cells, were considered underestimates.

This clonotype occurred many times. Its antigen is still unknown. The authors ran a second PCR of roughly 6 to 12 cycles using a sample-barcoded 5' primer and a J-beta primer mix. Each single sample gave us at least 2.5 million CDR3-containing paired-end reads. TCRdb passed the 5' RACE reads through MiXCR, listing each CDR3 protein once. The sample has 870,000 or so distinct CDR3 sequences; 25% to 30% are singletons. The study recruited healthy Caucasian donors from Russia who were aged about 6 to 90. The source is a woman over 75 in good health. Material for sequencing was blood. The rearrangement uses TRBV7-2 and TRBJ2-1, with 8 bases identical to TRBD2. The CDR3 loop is CASSYPPGGPDNEQFF. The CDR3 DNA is TGTGCCAGCAGCTATCCGCCGGGGGGGCCGGACAATGAGCAGTTCTTC.